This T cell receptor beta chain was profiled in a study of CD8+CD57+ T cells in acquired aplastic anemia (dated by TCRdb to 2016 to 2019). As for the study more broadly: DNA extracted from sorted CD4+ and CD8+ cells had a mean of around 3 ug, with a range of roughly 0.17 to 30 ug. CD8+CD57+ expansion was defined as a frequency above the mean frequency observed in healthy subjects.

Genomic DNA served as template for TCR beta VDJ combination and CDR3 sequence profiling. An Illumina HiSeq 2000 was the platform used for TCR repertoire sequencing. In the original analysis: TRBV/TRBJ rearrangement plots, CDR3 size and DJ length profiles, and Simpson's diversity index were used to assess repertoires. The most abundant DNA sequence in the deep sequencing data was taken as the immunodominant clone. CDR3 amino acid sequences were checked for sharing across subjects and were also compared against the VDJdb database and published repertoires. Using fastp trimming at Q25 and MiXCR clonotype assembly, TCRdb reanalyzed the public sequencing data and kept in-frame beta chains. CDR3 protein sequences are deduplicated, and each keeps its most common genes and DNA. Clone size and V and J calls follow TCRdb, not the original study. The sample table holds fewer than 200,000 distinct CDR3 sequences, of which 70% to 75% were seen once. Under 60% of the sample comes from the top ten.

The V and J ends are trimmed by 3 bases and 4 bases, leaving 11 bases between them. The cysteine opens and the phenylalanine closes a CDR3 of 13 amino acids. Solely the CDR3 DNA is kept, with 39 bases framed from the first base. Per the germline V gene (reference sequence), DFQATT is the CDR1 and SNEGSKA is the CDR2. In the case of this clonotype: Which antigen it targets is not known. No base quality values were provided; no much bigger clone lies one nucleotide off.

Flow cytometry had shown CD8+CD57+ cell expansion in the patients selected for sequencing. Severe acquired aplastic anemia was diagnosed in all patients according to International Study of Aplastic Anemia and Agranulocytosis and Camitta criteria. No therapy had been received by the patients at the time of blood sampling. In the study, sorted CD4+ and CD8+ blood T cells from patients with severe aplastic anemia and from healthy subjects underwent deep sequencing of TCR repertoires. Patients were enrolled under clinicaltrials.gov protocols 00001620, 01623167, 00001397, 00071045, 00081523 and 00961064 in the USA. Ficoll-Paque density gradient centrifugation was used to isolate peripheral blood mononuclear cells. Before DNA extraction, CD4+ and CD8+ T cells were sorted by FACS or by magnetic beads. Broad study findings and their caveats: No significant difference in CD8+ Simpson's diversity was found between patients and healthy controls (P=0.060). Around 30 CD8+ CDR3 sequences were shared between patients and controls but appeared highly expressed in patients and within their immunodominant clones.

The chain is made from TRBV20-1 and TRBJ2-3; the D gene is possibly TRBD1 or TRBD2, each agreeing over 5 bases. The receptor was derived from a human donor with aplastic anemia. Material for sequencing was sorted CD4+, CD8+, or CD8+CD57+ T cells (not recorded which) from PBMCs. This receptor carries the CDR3 CSASAGAPDTQYF. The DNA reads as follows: TGCAGTGCTAGCGCCGGGGCGCCAGATACGCAGTATTTT.